This T cell receptor (beta chain) was recorded in a study of CD8+ T cells in alopecia areata. Study summary: Treated individuals took tofacitinib by mouth, 5 to 10 mg twice daily. Notes on the study in general: Scalp lesions, especially in alopecia totalis/universalis, had higher clonality than normal scalp. There were also resident alphabeta T cells of normal skin sequenced in scalp samples.

This clone has only a few counts. As yet, its antigen is unknown. cDNA reverse transcribed from extracted RNA served as the sequencing template. Profiling relied on immunoSEQ multiplex PCR, and the TCRdb table lists in-frame clones only, not all of them. Among fewer than 150,000 clones listed, 35% to 40% were seen once. Cell sorting was applied to PBMCs, and CD4+ and CD8+ T cells were collected. Germline CDR1 reads SQVTM; CDR2 reads ANQGSEA. With V trimmed by 4 bases and J by 4 bases, 6 bases remained unmatched. The CDR3 is made up of 13 amino acids. The chain recombines TRBV29-1 with TRBJ2-7, with 8 bases matching TRBD2. The receptor comes from a human donor with alopecia areata. The sequenced sample was CD4+ T cells sorted from blood. The DNA for the CDR3 is TGCAGCGTTGGCGTAGCGGGGCTTTACGAGCAGTACTTC. It yields the protein CSVGVAGLYEQYF.